This T cell receptor beta chain was captured by sequencing in a study of early T cells in non-severe SARS-CoV-2 infection. This clonotype was detected ten times or more. Attachment of unique molecular identifiers was made to individual cDNA molecules. One entry per CDR3 protein results from TCRdb running MiXCR on the 5' RACE reads. The sample records 15,000 to 20,000 distinct CDR3 sequences, approximately 4.8% being singletons. The V gene's germline CDR1 is SQVTM and CDR2 ANQGSEA. The CDR3 covers 14 residues. V shed 7 bases, J shed 6 bases, and the junction held 11 bases outside the gene matches. Material: whole blood. This TCR came from an adult who was a healthcare worker with PCR-confirmed SARS-CoV-2 infection or an uninfected control (not recorded which). The V and J genes are TRBV29-1 and TRBJ2-5, with 10 nucleotides matching TRBD1. The CDR3 sequence is CSADLTGGRKTQYF. In nucleotides, the CDR3 is TGCAGCGCGGACTTGACAGGGGGCAGAAAGACCCAGTACTTC.